This T cell receptor beta chain was captured by sequencing in a study of Tregs in tolerant kidney transplant recipients. Study-wide context: CD4+CD25+CD127- cells came from roughly three-day belatacept mixed lymphocyte reactions, some with approximately five-day graft donor restimulation.

About this clone itself: The antigen is unknown.

CDR3 size: 15 residues. V dropped 6 bases and J dropped 0 bases, with 12 bases sitting between them. Germline values: CDR1 SGHRS, CDR2 YFSETQ. Sequenced by immunoSEQ multiplex PCR; TCRdb stores in-frame clones only, minus some. There are tens of thousands of clones in the sample; about 95% occur only once, and more than 0.35% lies in the top ten. This chain links TRBV5-1 with TRBJ1-4; D is ambiguous. The sequence was collected from a human donor in good health. The source material was Tregs from blood cultured with allogeneic cells. CDR3 amino acids: CASIGGRATNEKLFF. The DNA for the CDR3 is TGCGCCAGCATTGGTGGCCGTGCAACTAATGAAAAACTGTTTTTT.